This TCR beta chain was obtained from a study of blood T cell repertoires in COVID-19. About the research overall: Collection of acute and convalescent COVID-19 samples took place in the United States, Italy and Spain. PBMCs, B-cell-depleted T cells, or T cells were the source of the cDNA or gDNA that made up the material.

The germline V gene has CDR1 LGHDT and CDR2 YNNKEL (reference sequence). The CDR3 covers 14 residues. The junction had 1 base not matched to a gene; V was cut back by 2 bases and J by 3 bases. The authors' processing: Amplifying reference gene primers gave estimates of nucleated cell counts. Here immunoSEQ multiplex PCR was the method, and the copy in TCRdb shows in-frame clones only, minus some. V, J and clone size reflect that table, while D and trimming were determined from the DNA. The sample lists about 54,000 clones, around 84% occurring once. The sequenced sample consisted of peripheral blood. The V gene is TRBV3-1 (or the pseudogene TRBV3-2), the J gene TRBJ2-7, with 10 bases lining up with TRBD2. The receptor was derived from a human donor in a cohort sampled during active COVID-19. The CDR3 here is CASSQSSGSYEQYF. CDR3 DNA: TGTGCCAGCAGCCAATCTAGCGGGAGCTACGAGCAGTACTTC.